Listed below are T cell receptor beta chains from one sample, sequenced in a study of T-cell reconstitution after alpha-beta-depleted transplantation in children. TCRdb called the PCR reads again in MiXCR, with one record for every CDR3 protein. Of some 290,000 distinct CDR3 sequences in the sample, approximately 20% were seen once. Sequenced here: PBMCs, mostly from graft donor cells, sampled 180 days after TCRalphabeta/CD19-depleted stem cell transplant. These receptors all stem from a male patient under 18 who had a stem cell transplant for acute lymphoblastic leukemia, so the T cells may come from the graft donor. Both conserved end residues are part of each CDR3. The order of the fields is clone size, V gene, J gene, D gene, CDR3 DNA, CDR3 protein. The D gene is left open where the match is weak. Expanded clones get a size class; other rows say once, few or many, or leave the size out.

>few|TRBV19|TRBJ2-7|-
TGTGCCAGTAGTATAGTGGGGAGATCCTACGAGCAGTACTTC
CASSIVGRSYEQYF
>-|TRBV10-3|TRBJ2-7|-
TGTGCCATCAGTGAGTCTAGACACATGAGCTCCTACGAGCAGTACTTC
CAISESRHMSSYEQYF
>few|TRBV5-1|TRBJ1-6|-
TGCGCCAGCAGCTTGAGTCAGGGTAATTCACCCCTCCACTTT
CASSLSQGNSPLHF
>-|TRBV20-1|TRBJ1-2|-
TGCAGTTCCCAAGGCGGGGGCGCGGCTGGCTACACCTTC
CSSQGGGAAGYTF
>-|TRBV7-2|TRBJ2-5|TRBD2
TGTGCCAGCAGCTTATGGGGACTAGGGGCTACAGAGACCCAGTACTTC
CASSLWGLGATETQYF
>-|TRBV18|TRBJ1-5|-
TGTGCCAGCTCACCGGAACAGCTTTATAGCAATCAGCCCCAGCATTTT
CASSPEQLYSNQPQHF
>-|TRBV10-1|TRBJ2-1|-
TGCGCCAGCAGTGAGTCGAGGGGGAACTACTACAATGAGCAGTTCTTC
CASSESRGNYYNEQFF
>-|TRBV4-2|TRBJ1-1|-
TGTGCCAGCAGCCACCCGAACACTGAAGCTTTCTTT
CASSHPNTEAFF
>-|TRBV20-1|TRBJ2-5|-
TGCAGTGCTAGAGCGCCCCTAGGGGGGAGACAAGAGACCCAGTACTTC
CSARAPLGGRQETQYF
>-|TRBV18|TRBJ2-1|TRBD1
TGTGCCAGCTCACCACCGACAGACAGGGCGAAGCAGTTCTTC
CASSPPTDRAKQFF
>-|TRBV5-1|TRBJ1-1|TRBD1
TGCGCCAGCAGCTTAATTCGCTCCGGGACAGGAGGAACTGAAGCTTTCTTT
CASSLIRSGTGGTEAFF
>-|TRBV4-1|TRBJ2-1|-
TGCGCCAGCAGCCAGCACACTAAAGGGTATTGGTCCTACAATGAGCAGTTCTTC
CASSQHTKGYWSYNEQFF
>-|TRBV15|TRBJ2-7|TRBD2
TGTGCCACCAGCAGAGATCGTTTAGCGGGAAGGGAATACGAGCAGTACTTC
CATSRDRLAGREYEQYF
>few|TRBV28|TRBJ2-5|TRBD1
TGTGCCAGCAGTTTTGAGGGGACAGGGACCCAGTACTTC
CASSFEGTGTQYF
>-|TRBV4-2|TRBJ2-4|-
TGTGCCAGCAGCCAAGATGGGGGGACTGGCCTAGCCAAAAACATTCAGTACTTC
CASSQDGGTGLAKNIQYF
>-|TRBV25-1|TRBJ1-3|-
TGTGCCAGCAGTGGACGAGGACACTCTGGAAACACCATATATTTT
CASSGRGHSGNTIYF
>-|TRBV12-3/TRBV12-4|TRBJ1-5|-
TGTGCCAGCAGCCCAGGGCCGGGAGAGAATAGCAATCAGCCCCAGCATTTT
CASSPGPGENSNQPQHF
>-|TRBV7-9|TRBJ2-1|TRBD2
TGTGCCAGCAGCTCTAGCGGGAGGGCTATCAATGAGCAGTTCTTC
CASSSSGRAINEQFF
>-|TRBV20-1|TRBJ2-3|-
TGCAGTGCTGCCGCGGCCTGGGACCGCCCTAGCACAGATACGCAGTATTTT
CSAAAAWDRPSTDTQYF
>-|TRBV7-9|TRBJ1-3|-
TGTGCCAGCAGCTTGCCCCTCGGGGGGGACTCTGGAAACACCATATATTTT
CASSLPLGGDSGNTIYF
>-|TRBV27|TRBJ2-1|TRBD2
TGTGCCAGCAGCCTAGTGGGGTCGGCTAGCGGGAGTCGCTACAATGAGCAGTTCTTC
CASSLVGSASGSRYNEQFF
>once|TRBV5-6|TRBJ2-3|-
TGTGCCAGCAGCTTCGCCCTGAGTCTGCATTTT
CASSFALSLHF
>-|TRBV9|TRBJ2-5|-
TGTGCCAGCAGCGTAGGGCTCTTGGGAGAGACCCAGTACTTC
CASSVGLLGETQYF
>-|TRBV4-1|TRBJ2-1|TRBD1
TGCGCCAGCAGCCAAGGGGACAGGTTAGGAGCTGAGCAGTTCTTC
CASSQGDRLGAEQFF
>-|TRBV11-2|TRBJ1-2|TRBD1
TGTGCCAGCAGCCACCGACAGGGGGCTTACTATGGCTACACCTTC
CASSHRQGAYYGYTF
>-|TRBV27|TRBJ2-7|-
TGTGCCAGCAGTTTAACTAGTGGCTACGAGCAGTACTTC
CASSLTSGYEQYF
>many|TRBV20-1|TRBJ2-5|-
TGCAGTGCACGAGGACTGGCGGAGACCCAGTACTTC
CSARGLAETQYF
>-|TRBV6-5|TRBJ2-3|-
TGTGCCAGCACGTTGGTAGCCCCTACTGCAGATACGCAGTATTTT
CASTLVAPTADTQYF
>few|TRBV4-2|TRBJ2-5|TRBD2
TGTGCCAGCAACCAACTAAGCGGGGGTCCGTATGGGGAGACCCAGTACTTC
CASNQLSGGPYGETQYF
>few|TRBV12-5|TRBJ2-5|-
TGTGCTAGTGGTTTGGTTCTCGGGGACGGTGGTGAAGAGACCCAGTACTTC
CASGLVLGDGGEETQYF
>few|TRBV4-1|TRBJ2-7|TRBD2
TGCGCCAGCAGCCAAACGACTAGCGGGAGGGCCTACGAGCAGTACTTC
CASSQTTSGRAYEQYF
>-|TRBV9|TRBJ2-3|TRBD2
TGTGCCAGCAGCGTAACTAGCGGGACTAGCACAGATACGCAGTATTTT
CASSVTSGTSTDTQYF
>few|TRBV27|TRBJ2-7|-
TGTGCCAGCAGCCCCGGACACCGAGGGGTGTCCTACGAGCAGTACTTC
CASSPGHRGVSYEQYF
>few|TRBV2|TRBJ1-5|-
TGTGCCAGCAGTGGGACGGGCCAGCCCCAGCATTTT
CASSGTGQPQHF
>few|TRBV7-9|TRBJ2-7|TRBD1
TGTGCCAGCAGCATTAGAGAACAGGGGAAATTTCCCTACGAGCAGTACTTC
CASSIREQGKFPYEQYF
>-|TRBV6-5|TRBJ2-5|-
TGTGCCAGCAGTTACCCGAATCGCGGGGAGACCCAGTACTTC
CASSYPNRGETQYF
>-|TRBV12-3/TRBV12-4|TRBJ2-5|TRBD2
TGTGCCAGCAGTTTAGGACTAGCGGGATGGGGAGAGACCCAGTACTTC
CASSLGLAGWGETQYF
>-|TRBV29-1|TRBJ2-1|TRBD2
TGCAGCGTTGAAAGGTCTAGCGGAAGCTCCTACAATGAGCAGTTCTTC
CSVERSSGSSYNEQFF
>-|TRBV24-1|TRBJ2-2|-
TGTGCCACCAGTGATCCGGGGACGGGATTGAACACCGGGGAGCTGTTTTTT
CATSDPGTGLNTGELFF
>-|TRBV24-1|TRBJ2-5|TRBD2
TGTGCCACCAGTGAGGGCGGGAGGGCCACTCAAGAGACCCAGTACTTC
CATSEGGRATQETQYF
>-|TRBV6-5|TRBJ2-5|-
TGTGCCAGCAGTTACTCGCGGGGAGCGGCTCAAGAGACCCAGTACTTC
CASSYSRGAAQETQYF